The clone carrying this T cell receptor (beta chain) appeared once. With V trimmed by 6 bases and J by 2 bases, 11 bases remained unmatched. The germline CDR1 and CDR2 sequences are SGHTS and YDEGEE. The CDR3 is 17 residues long. This record belongs to a study of OX40 agonist ivuxolimab in advanced cancers. The table came from immunoSEQ multiplex PCR; TCRdb's copy has only in-frame clones and leaves some out. The repertoire has about 62,000 clones, approximately 91% of them found once; the top ten carry approximately 4.7%. The TCR comes from an adult with an advanced solid tumor such as melanoma, head and neck, liver or kidney cancer. This specimen consisted of CD4+ or CD8+ T cells sorted from blood, obtained in a trial of the OX40 agonist ivuxolimab. The chain couples TRBV5-8 to TRBJ2-5; 12 bases agree with TRBD1. DNA of the CDR3: TGTGCCAGCAACAGAGGGGGACAGGGGGCGCGACAAGAGACCCAGTACTTC. Amino acids: CASNRGGQGARQETQYF.